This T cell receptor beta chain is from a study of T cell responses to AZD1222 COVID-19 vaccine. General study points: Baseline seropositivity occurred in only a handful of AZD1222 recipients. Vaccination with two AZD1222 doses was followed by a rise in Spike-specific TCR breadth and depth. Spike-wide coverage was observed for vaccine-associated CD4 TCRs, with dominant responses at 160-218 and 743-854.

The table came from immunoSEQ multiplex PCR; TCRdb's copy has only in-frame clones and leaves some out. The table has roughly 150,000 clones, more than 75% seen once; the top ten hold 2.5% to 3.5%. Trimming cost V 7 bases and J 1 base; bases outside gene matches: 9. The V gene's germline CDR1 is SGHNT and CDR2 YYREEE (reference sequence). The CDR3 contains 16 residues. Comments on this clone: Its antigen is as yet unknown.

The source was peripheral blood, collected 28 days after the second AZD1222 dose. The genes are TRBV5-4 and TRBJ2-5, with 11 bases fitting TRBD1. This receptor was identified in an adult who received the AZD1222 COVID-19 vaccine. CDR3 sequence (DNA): TGTGCCAGCCGAGATGGGACAGGGGGGACCCAAGAGACCCAGTACTTC. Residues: CASRDGTGGTQETQYF.